A single sample gave rise to the 13 T cell receptor beta chains below, sequenced in a study of blood T cell repertoires in COVID-19. Repertoires were generated with immunoSEQ multiplex PCR, while TCRdb's copy carries only in-frame clones and drops some. Seen here are 200,000 to 250,000 clones, about 80% observed once, and the top ten hold approximately 5%. Sequencing was done on a sample of PBMCs or T cells enriched from blood (not recorded which). These receptors were obtained from a woman between 50 and 59 years old who had been exposed to COVID-19.

CDR3: CASSTSGSYRYTF. The CDR3 nucleotides are TGTGCCAGCAGCACCTCGGGGAGTTATCGCTACACCTTC. V gene TRBV7-8 combines with J gene TRBJ1-2, with D unclear. The CDR3 consists of 13 residues. Germline V lookup: CDR1 SGHVS, CDR2 FQNEAQ. Trimming took 5 bases from V and 9 from J, leaving 16 bases between them.

This clone was found a few times. The J gene is TRBJ2-3, the V gene TRBV7-2, with 9 bases lining up with TRBD2. The germline V gene has CDR1 SGHTA and CDR2 FQGNSA. V was clipped by 5 bases and J by 2 bases; unmatched bases: 8. The CDR3 is made up of 16 amino acids. CDR3 sequence reads: CASSSRRGGLTDTQYF. In DNA form, the CDR3 reads TGTGCCAGCAGCAGTAGGCGGGGGGGCCTCACAGATACGCAGTATTTT. The whole variable domain, remainder taken from reference TRBV7-2 and TRBJ2-3, is GAGVSQSPSNKVTEKGKDVELRCDPISGHTALYWYRQSLGQGLEFLIYFQGNSAPDKSGLPSDRFSAERTGGSVSTLTIQRTQQEDSAVYLCASSSRRGGLTDTQYFGPGTRLTVL.

V gene TRBV7-2 combines with J gene TRBJ2-7; a weak D match, TRBD2 (5 bases). The V end lost 1 base, the J end lost 2 bases, and 12 bases lay between the germline ends. This CDR3 is built from 15 residues. In germline, CDR1 is SGHTA, CDR2 FQGNSA. CDR3 in DNA: TGTGCCAGCAGCTTAGTCGCCGGGGAAGCCTACGAGCAGTACTTC. This codes for CASSLVAGEAYEQYF.

A few counts support this clone. V and J are TRBV6-2 or TRBV6-3 and TRBJ2-7, with D perhaps TRBD1 (6 bases). Looked up from germline, CDR1 is MNHEY and CDR2 is SVGEGT. With 2 bases removed from V and 5 bases from J, the gap between germline ends came to 16 bases. There are 15 residues in the CDR3. CDR3 DNA: TGTGCCAGCAGTTACACCCGGAAACAGGGCCACGAGCAGTACTTC. Its protein product is CASSYTRKQGHEQYF.

The rearrangement uses TRBV19 and TRBJ2-6; 7 bases are shared with TRBD1. With 6 bases clipped from V and 2 bases from J, the junction kept 4 bases outside the gene matches. Looked up from germline, CDR1 is LNHDA and CDR2 is SQIVND (reference sequence). This CDR3 has 15 amino acids. The CDR3 DNA reads TGTGCCAGTAGACGACAGGGAACTGGGGCCAACGTCCTGACTTTC. Translating gives CASRRQGTGANVLTF.

This clone has a single count. The chain recombines TRBV7-9 with TRBJ1-1, with D unclear. Germline V lookup: CDR1 SEHNR, CDR2 FQNEAQ (reference sequence). The CDR3 has 13 residues. Deletions cut 2 bases from V and 1 base from J, with 5 bases between. CDR3 protein: CASSLNGNTEAFF. The CDR3 DNA follows: TGTGCCAGCAGCTTAAACGGGAACACTGAAGCTTTCTTT.

The chain combines TRBV6-1 with TRBJ1-3, with TRBD1 identical over 8 bases. Germline values: CDR1 MNHNS, CDR2 SASEGT. The CDR3 runs to 16 residues. V shed 4 bases and J 0 bases; nucleotides not matched to a gene: 5. The chain's CDR3 is CASSGRTGISGNTIYF. CDR3 DNA: TGTGCCAGCAGTGGGCGGACAGGGATCTCTGGAAACACCATATATTTT.

This rearrangement joins TRBV6-6 to TRBJ1-2; D is perhaps TRBD1 (6 bases). The CDR3 sequence is 14 residues long. V lost 2 bases and J lost 4, with 11 bases in between. Germline V gene data show CDR1 as MNHNY and CDR2 as SVGAGI (reference sequence). The CDR3 DNA follows: TGTGCCAGCAGTTACGGGGGCGGTGGCTATGGCTACACCTTC. It yields the protein CASSYGGGGYGYTF.

This clone was seen once. This chain links TRBV10-3 with TRBJ2-7, with 9 bases aligning to TRBD1. Germline trimming cut 6 bases from V and 4 bases from J; bases unmatched to any gene: 10. The CDR3 runs 15 residues. Germline CDR1 is ENHRY and CDR2 is SYGVKD. The CDR3: CAISPPGQGGYEQYF. In DNA, the CDR3 is TGTGCCATCAGCCCCCCGGGACAGGGCGGGTACGAGCAGTACTTC.

A few counts support this clone. The V and J genes are TRBV2 and TRBJ1-3; D is unclear. V was clipped by 5 bases and J by 0 bases, with 8 bases between them. Germline V gene lookup returns CDR1 SNHLY and CDR2 FYNNEI. The CDR3 totals 14 residues. This CDR3 reads CASSPTGSGNTIYF. CDR3 sequence (DNA): TGTGCCAGCAGTCCTACTGGCTCTGGAAACACCATATATTTT.

This sequence joins TRBV7-2 and TRBJ2-3; 9 bases map to TRBD2. V dropped 1 base and J dropped 11; count of bases not matched to a gene: 7. The CDR3 contains 14 residues. CDR1 SGHTA and CDR2 FQGNSA come from the germline V gene. CDR3 residues: CASSLVVAGDGQYF. The CDR3 nucleotides are TGTGCCAGCAGCTTAGTAGTAGCGGGGGACGGGCAGTATTTT.

In this sample, this clone turned up once. J is TRBJ2-3 and V is TRBV7-9, with TRBD2 matching over 10 bases. V was clipped by 5 bases and J by 3 bases; unmatched bases: 2. Germline V gives CDR1 SEHNR, CDR2 FQNEAQ (reference sequence). CDR3 length equals 14 residues. The CDR3 region is CASSVTSGTDTQYF. The CDR3 DNA is TGTGCCAGCAGCGTGACTAGCGGGACAGATACGCAGTATTTT.

V and J are TRBV5-1 and TRBJ1-1; D gene unclear. V shed 0 bases and J shed 10 bases, with 13 bases lying between them. The CDR3 contains 13 residues. Germline CDR1 reads SGHRS; CDR2 reads YFSETQ. The CDR3 DNA sequence: TGCGCCAGCAGCTTGGAAGGTACGGCGGTAGCTTTCTTT. This codes for CASSLEGTAVAFF. Based on the CDR3 plus reference TRBV5-1 and TRBJ1-1, the full variable domain is KAGVTQTPRYLIKTRGQQVTLSCSPISGHRSVSWYQQTPGQGLQFLFEYFSETQRNKGNFPGRFSGRQFSNSRSEMNVSTLELGDSALYLCASSLEGTAVAFFGQGTRLTVV.